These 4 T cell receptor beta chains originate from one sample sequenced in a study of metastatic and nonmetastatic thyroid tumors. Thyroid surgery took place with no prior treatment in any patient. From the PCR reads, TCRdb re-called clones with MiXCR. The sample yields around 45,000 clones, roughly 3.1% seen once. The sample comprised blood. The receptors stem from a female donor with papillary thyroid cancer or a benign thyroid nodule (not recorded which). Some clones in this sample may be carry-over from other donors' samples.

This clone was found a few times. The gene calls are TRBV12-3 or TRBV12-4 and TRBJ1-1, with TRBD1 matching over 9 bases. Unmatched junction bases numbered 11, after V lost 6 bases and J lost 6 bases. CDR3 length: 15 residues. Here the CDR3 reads CASRGQGWMIAEAFF. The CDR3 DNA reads TGTGCCAGCAGGGGACAGGGATGGATGATCGCTGAAGCTTTCTTT.

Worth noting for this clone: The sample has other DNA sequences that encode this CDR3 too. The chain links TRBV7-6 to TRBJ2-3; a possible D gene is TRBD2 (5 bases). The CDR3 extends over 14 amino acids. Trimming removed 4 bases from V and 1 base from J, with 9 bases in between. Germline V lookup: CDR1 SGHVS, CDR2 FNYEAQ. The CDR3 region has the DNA TGTGCCAGCAGCTCCTGGGGAGGCACAGATACGCAGTATTTT. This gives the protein CASSSWGGTDTQYF.

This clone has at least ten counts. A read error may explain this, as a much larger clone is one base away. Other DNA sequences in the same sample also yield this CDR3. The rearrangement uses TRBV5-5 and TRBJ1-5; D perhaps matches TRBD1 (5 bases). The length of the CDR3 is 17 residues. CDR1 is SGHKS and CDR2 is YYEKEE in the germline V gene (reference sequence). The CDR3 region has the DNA TGTGCCAGTAGCTTGAATTTCGGGGGTGGGGGCAATCAGCCCCAGCATTTT. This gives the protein CASSLNFGGGGNQPQHF.

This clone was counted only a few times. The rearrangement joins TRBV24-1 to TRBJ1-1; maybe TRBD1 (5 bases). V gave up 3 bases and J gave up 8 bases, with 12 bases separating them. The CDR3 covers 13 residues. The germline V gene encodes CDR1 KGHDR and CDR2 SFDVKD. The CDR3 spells CATSDPGAGEAFF. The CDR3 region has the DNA TGTGCCACCAGTGATCCCGGGGCGGGGGAAGCTTTCTTT.